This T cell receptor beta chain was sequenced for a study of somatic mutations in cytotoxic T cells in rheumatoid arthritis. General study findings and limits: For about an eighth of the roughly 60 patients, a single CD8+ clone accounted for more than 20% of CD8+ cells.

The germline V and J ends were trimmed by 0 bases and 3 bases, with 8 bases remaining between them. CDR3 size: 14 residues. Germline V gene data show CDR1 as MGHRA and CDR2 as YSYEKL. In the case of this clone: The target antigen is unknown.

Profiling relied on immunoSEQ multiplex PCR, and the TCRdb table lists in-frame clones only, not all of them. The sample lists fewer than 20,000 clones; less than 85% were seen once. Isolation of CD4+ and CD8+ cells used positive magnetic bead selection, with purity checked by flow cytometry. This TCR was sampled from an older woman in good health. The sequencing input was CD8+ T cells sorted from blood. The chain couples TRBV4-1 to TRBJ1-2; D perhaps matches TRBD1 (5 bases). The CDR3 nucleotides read TGCGCCAGCAGCCAAGATGGGACCTACTATGGCTACACCTTC. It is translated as CASSQDGTYYGYTF.